The 21 T cell receptor beta chains presented below share a single source sample, sequenced in a study of regulatory T cells in long-lasting Graves disease. Both iRepertoire HTBI primers and Arm-PCR of CDR3 regions were used to build the TCR beta libraries. TCRdb re-called the multiplex PCR reads through MiXCR, storing one row per CDR3 protein. The sample has some 560,000 distinct CDR3 sequences, about 16% seen once. Sample time point: newly diagnosed GD, antithyroid drugs for less than 3 months. The TCR library was made from RNA that had been extracted from PBMCs in TRIzol. Another study also made use of these data, one on T cells in Graves' hyperthyroidism and ophthalmopathy.

Sequencing used peripheral blood mononuclear cells (PBMCs), obtained at new diagnosis, from a patient treated with antithyroid drugs. The receptors stem from a woman aged 35-65 years with Graves disease.

Comments on this clonotype: This could be a read error, since a much larger clone is one nucleotide away. This chain links TRBV6-1 with TRBJ2-7, with 8 bases matching TRBD2. The CDR3 loop spans 17 amino acids. Germline V gene lookup returns CDR1 MNHNS and CDR2 SASEGT. This chain's CDR3 is CAGSRGASGGPTYEQYF. The CDR3 region has the DNA TGTGCCGGCAGCCGGGGTGCGAGCGGGGGCCCCACCTACGAGCAGTACTTC.

To note about this clonotype: A far more abundant clone sits one base away, making this likely a read error. The V call is TRBV2, the J call TRBJ2-2, with 8 bases that match TRBD1. CDR1 and CDR2 (germline): SNHLY, FYNNEI. The CDR3 loop spans 14 amino acids. The junction had 0 bases not matched to a gene; V was cut back by 6 bases and J by 0 bases. The CDR3 DNA follows: TGTGCCAGCAGGGACAGGGCGAACACCGGGGAGCTGTTTTTT. This translates into CASRDRANTGELFF.

This clonotype was seen more than once but under ten times. The chain combines TRBV27 with TRBJ2-1, with 12 positions matching TRBD1. CDR3 length: 15 residues. CDR1 and CDR2 from the germline V gene are MNHEY and SMNVEV (reference sequence). V lost 6 bases and J lost 9; bases outside the gene matches: 9. The CDR3 DNA is TGTGCCAGCAGGTTGGGACAGGGGGCAGGGGGTGAGCAGTTCTTC. Translation gives CASRLGQGAGGEQFF.

This clonotype was seen at least ten times. CDR3 sequence reads: CASSLIRGEKLFF. The DNA for the CDR3 is TGTGCCAGCAGTTTGATCAGGGGTGAAAAACTGTTTTTT. The chain combines TRBV12-3 or TRBV12-4 with TRBJ1-4, with D possibly matching TRBD1 (6 bases). The CDR3 loop spans 13 amino acids. V lost 3 bases to trimming and J lost 7 bases, with 9 bases between them.

This clonotype occurred once. The chain joins TRBV20-1 to TRBJ2-3; 10 bases agree with TRBD2. The CDR3 runs 16 residues. V was clipped by 0 bases and J by 5 bases; unmatched bases: 8. Germline V gene lookup returns CDR1 DFQATT and CDR2 SNEGSKA (reference sequence). The CDR3 loop is CSARDASGGDKDTQYF. CDR3 sequence (DNA): TGCAGTGCTAGAGATGCGAGCGGGGGGGATAAAGATACGCAGTATTTT.

The table lists this clonotype with many counts. The V call is TRBV11-2, the J call TRBJ2-1; TRBD2 is a possible D gene (5 bases). Germline V gene sequence: CDR1 SGHAT, CDR2 FQNNGV. The CDR3 sequence is 15 residues long. Trimming removed 5 bases at V and 8 bases at J, with 19 bases between. In DNA, the CDR3 is TGTGCCAGCAGCGTTAAAGGGAGAGCGTCATATGAGCAGTTCTTC. This encodes CASSVKGRASYEQFF.

This clonotype was seen at least ten times. The V and J genes are TRBV6-1 and TRBJ1-2, with D uncertain. V was pared by 8 bases and J by 4 bases, with 11 bases between. CDR3 size: 12 residues. Germline V gene data show CDR1 as MNHNS and CDR2 as SASEGT. DNA for the CDR3: TGTGCCAGCGCCCCGTGGATCTATGGCTACACCTTC. This translates into CASAPWIYGYTF.

The table lists this clonotype with many counts. The chain is built from TRBV20-1 and TRBJ2-3; D possibly corresponds to TRBD2 (6 bases). V lost 1 base to trimming and J lost 6 bases, with 20 bases between them. Germline V lookup: CDR1 DFQATT, CDR2 SNEGSKA (reference sequence). The CDR3 runs 16 residues. CDR3 nucleotide sequence: TGCAGTGCTAGAGTCCCACTAGCTATCCCCCGGGATACGCAGTATTTT. Its translation is CSARVPLAIPRDTQYF.

This clonotype was seen repeatedly, ten times or more. The chain combines TRBV12-3 or TRBV12-4 with TRBJ1-3; 9 bases line up with TRBD1. V dropped 8 bases and J dropped 0; count of bases not matched to a gene: 14. This CDR3 is built from 18 residues. The CDR3 reads CASDQGTGTSNSGNTIYF. DNA for the CDR3: TGTGCCAGCGATCAAGGGACAGGGACCTCCAACTCTGGAAACACCATATATTTT.

The sample holds many counts of this clonotype. The chain is built from TRBV11-2 and TRBJ1-1; tentatively, D is TRBD1 (5 bases). This CDR3 spans 18 amino acids. Trimming took off 0 bases at V and 3 bases at J, with 20 bases between the two ends. CDR1 and CDR2 from the germline V gene are SGHAT and FQNNGV. CDR3 sequence (DNA): TGTGCCAGCAGCTTAGACTCAGTGGGACCCACCCCCTACACTGAAGCTTTCTTT. Residues: CASSLDSVGPTPYTEAFF.

This clonotype was seen many times. This rearrangement joins TRBV12-3 or TRBV12-4 to TRBJ2-3; 9 bases are shared with TRBD2. V gave up 3 bases and J gave up 1 base; unmatched junction bases: 2. This CDR3 contains 15 residues. CDR3: CASSFSSGGTDTQYF. In nucleotides, the CDR3 is TGTGCCAGCAGTTTTTCTAGCGGGGGCACAGATACGCAGTATTTT.

A note on this clonotype: A much larger clone is a single base away; this may be a read error. V gene TRBV9 combines with J gene TRBJ2-3, with 9 bases identical to TRBD1. Germline-derived CDR1 and CDR2 are SGDLS and YYNGEE. This CDR3 comprises 14 residues. CDR3 sequence: CASGVGQGPDTQYF. DNA of the CDR3: TGTGCCAGCGGCGTGGGACAGGGCCCAGATACGCAGTATTTT.

In this sample, this clonotype turned up many times. The rearrangement joins TRBV7-8 to TRBJ1-5, with D hard to call. This CDR3 has 16 amino acids. V was trimmed by 4 bases and J by 5 bases, leaving 18 bases between them. The germline V gene has CDR1 SGHVS and CDR2 FQNEAQ. The CDR3 sequence is CASSSLAGYRDQPQHF. CDR3 bases: TGTGCCAGCAGCTCCTTAGCAGGTTACCGAGATCAGCCCCAGCATTTT. The full variable domain, rest sourced from reference TRBV7-8 and TRBJ1-5, is GAGVSQSPRYKVAKRGQDVALRCDPISGHVSLFWYQQALGQGPEFLTYFQNEAQLDKSGLPSDRFFAERPEGSVSTLKIQRTQQEDSAVYLCASSSLAGYRDQPQHFGDGTRLSIL.

In this sample, this clonotype turned up many times. The J gene is TRBJ1-1, the V gene TRBV19; TRBD1 might be the D (5 bases). The CDR3 runs to 14 residues. Per germline, CDR1 LNHDA and CDR2 SQIVND (reference sequence). Trimming cost V 7 bases and J 1 base, with 13 bases left between them. CDR3 loop: CASMDGAWNTEAFF. CDR3 bases: TGTGCCAGTATGGACGGGGCTTGGAACACTGAAGCTTTCTTT.

The CDR3 reads CASSLSGVGETQYF. CDR3 DNA sequence: TGCGCCAGCAGCTTGTCAGGGGTCGGGGAGACCCAGTACTTC. The V and J genes are TRBV5-1 and TRBJ2-5, with D possibly TRBD1 on 6 matching bases. The germline V and J ends were trimmed by 1 base and 5 bases, with 12 bases remaining between them. CDR1 is SGHRS and CDR2 is YFSETQ in the germline V gene. The CDR3 is made up of 14 amino acids.

Ten or more counts support this clonotype. The chain has TRBV2 and TRBJ2-3; possible D gene TRBD2, 5 bases. The CDR3 spans 12 residues. CDR1 is SNHLY and CDR2 is FYNNEI in the germline V gene. V shed 7 bases and J shed 2 bases, with 7 bases lying between them. CDR3 protein: CASTGNTDTQYF. DNA of the CDR3: TGTGCCAGCACGGGGAACACAGATACGCAGTATTTT.

V gene TRBV7-9 combines with J gene TRBJ1-3; no clear D gene. Germline CDR1 SEHNR, CDR2 FQNEAQ (reference sequence). The CDR3 is 15 residues long. V gave up 4 bases and J gave up 0 bases, with 10 bases separating them. The CDR3 loop reads CASSSWTGSGNTIYF. The CDR3 DNA reads TGTGCCAGCAGCTCATGGACGGGCTCTGGAAACACCATATATTTT.

This clonotype was seen only a few times. CDR3 residues: CASSWGGVLSGNTIYF. The CDR3 DNA sequence: TGTGCCAGCAGTTGGGGCGGGGTCCTCTCTGGAAACACCATATATTTT. The J gene is TRBJ1-3, the V gene TRBV6-5, with D maybe TRBD1 (5 bases). Per germline, CDR1 MNHEY and CDR2 SVGAGI. This CDR3 spans 16 amino acids. V lost 4 bases to trimming and J lost 0 bases, with 13 bases between them.

This clonotype occurred a few times. The chain has TRBV27 and TRBJ1-5; TRBD1 might be the D (5 bases). Germline assignment: CDR1 MNHEY and CDR2 SMNVEV (reference sequence). This CDR3 contains 15 residues. V was pared by 0 bases and J by 0 bases, with 6 bases between. The CDR3 loop is CASSLSTDSNQPQHF. The CDR3, as DNA: TGTGCCAGCAGTTTATCGACAGATAGCAATCAGCCCCAGCATTTT.

Note on this clonotype: Being one base from a much bigger clone, this may be a read error. V is TRBV4-1 and J is TRBJ1-1; D is undetermined. This CDR3 contains 15 residues. Germline values: CDR1 MGHRA, CDR2 YSYEKL. V lost 0 bases and J lost 0, with 8 bases in between. CDR3 sequence reads: CASSQDGFMNTEAFF. In DNA form, the CDR3 reads TGCGCCAGCAGCCAAGACGGGTTCATGAACACTGAAGCTTTCTTT.

This clonotype was detected many times. The chain recombines TRBV11-2 with TRBJ2-3; weak D call: TRBD1 (6 bases). The CDR3 is 13 amino acids. Trimming shortened V by 1 base and J by 5 bases, and 7 bases separated the two germline ends. Germline V gives CDR1 SGHAT, CDR2 FQNNGV. The CDR3 region has the DNA TGTGCCAGCAGCTTAGGGGGGCAAGATACGCAGTATTTT. Its protein product is CASSLGGQDTQYF.